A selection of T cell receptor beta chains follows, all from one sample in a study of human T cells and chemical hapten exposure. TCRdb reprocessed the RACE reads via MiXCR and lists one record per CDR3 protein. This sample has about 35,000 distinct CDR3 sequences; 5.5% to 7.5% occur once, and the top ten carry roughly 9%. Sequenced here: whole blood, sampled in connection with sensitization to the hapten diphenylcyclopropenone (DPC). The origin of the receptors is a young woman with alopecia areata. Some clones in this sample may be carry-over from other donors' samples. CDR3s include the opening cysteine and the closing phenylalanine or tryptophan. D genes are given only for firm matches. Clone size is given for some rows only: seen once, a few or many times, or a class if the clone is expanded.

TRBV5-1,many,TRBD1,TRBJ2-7,TGCGCCAGCAGCTTGGCAGGGGGCGACGAGCAGTACTTC,CASSLAGGDEQYF
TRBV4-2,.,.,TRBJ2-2,TGTGCCAGCAGCCAACCAGACCGGATGAACACCGGGGAGCTGTTTTTT,CASSQPDRMNTGELFF
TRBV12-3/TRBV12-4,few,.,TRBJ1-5,TGTGCCAGCAGTTTCGGCGTCGGACAGCCCCAGCATTTT,CASSFGVGQPQHF
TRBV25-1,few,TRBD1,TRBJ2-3,TGTGCCAGCAGTATACCCGGGACAGGGTTGGATACGCAGTATTTT,CASSIPGTGLDTQYF
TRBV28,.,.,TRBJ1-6,TGTGCCAGCAAAGTGGGGTCTGATAATTCACCCCTCCACTTT,CASKVGSDNSPLHF
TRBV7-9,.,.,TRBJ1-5,TGTGCCAGCAGCTTAGCGCCCGGAAATCAGCCCCAGCATTTT,CASSLAPGNQPQHF
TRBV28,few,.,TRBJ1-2,TGTGCCAGCAGTTTAAGGACAAGCCCATATGGCTACACCTTC,CASSLRTSPYGYTF
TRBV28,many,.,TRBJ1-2,TGTGCCAGCAGTTTTTCCAGGGGAGGTGGCTACACCTTC,CASSFSRGGGYTF
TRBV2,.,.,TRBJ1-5,TGTGCCAGCAGCGCGACAGTGAGCAATCAGCCCCAGCATTTT,CASSATVSNQPQHF
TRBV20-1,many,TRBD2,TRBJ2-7,TGCAGTGCTAGGTCAGCGGGGGGGCAGGTGCAGTACTTC,CSARSAGGQVQYF
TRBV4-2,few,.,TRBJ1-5,TGTGCCAGCAGCCAAGATCCGGACAGAAATAGCAATCAGCCCCAGCATTTT,CASSQDPDRNSNQPQHF
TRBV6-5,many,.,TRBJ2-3,TGTGCCAGCAGGGGCTTAGGGGGTAGCACAGATACGCAGTATTTT,CASRGLGGSTDTQYF
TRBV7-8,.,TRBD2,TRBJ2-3,TGTGCCACCAGATCGGTAGGGCTAGCGGGCACCACAGATACGCAGTATTTT,CATRSVGLAGTTDTQYF
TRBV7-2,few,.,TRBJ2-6,TGTGCCAGCAGCCGTCAAGGGTCTGGGGCCAACGTCCTGACTTTC,CASSRQGSGANVLTF
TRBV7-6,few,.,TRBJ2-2,TGTGCCAGCACGCCCGGAGGCAGGACAGCCACCGGGGAGCTGTTTTTT,CASTPGGRTATGELFF